This record looks at one TCR beta chain sequence and its context. Its target is not known. The junction departs from germline at one end; a sequencing error may be responsible. This entry belongs to a study of lymphopenia after photon versus proton radiotherapy. Clones were read by immunoSEQ multiplex PCR, and TCRdb kept only the in-frame ones, dropping some. The sample holds some 30,000 clones, 89% seen once. Study-level findings and limits: Authors raise, but do not show, better survival with proton therapy. In patients who died, overall survival fell as post-nadir TCR diversity dropped more. Post-nadir diversity loss with photons came from oligoclonal expansion, particularly CD8+ Temra cells.

Germline CDR1 is SSHAT and CDR2 is FNYEAQ (reference sequence). This CDR3 is 15 amino acids long. The sequence was collected from a woman in her seventies with pancreatic cancer. Some clones in this sample may be carry-over from other donors' samples. V usage is TRBV7-7 and J usage is TRBJ2-1, with 9 bases lining up with TRBD2. Here the sequenced sample was peripheral blood, taken from a patient treated with proton-based radiotherapy. CDR3 sequence: CASSSGTSRYNEQFF. CDR3 in DNA: TGTGCTAGCAGCTCCGGGACTAGCCGTTACAATGAGCAGTTCTTC.